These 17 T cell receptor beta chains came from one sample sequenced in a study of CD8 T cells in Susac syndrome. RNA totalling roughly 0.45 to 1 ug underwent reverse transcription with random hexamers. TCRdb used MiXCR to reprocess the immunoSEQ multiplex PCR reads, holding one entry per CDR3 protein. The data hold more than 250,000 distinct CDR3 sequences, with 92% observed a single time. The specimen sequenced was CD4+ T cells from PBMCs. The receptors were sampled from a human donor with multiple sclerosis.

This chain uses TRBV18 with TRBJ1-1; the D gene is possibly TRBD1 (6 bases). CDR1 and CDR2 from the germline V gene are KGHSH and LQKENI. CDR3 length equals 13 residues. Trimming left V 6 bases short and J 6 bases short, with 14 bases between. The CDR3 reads CASSLRTEPEAFF. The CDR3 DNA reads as TGTGCCAGCTCTCTTCGGACAGAACCTGAAGCTTTCTTT. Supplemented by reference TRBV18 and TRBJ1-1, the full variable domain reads NAGVMQNPRHLVRRRGQEARLRCSPMKGHSHVYWYRQLPEEGLKFMVYLQKENIIDESGMPKERFSAEFPKEGPSILRIQQVVRGDSAAYFCASSLRTEPEAFFGQGTRLTVV.

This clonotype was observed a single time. CDR3 coding DNA: TGCAGTGCTTTGAGGGAGGTATCCTACAATGAGCAGTTCTTC. This sequence encodes CSALREVSYNEQFF. The chain is built from TRBV20-1 and TRBJ2-1, with D possibly matching TRBD2 (6 bases). Germline lookup yields CDR1 DFQATT and CDR2 SNEGSKA (reference sequence). Trimming took 5 bases from V and 1 from J, leaving 12 bases between them. The CDR3 sequence is 14 residues long.

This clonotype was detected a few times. This CDR3 reads CASSLGQASQETQYF. The CDR3 region has the DNA TGTGCCAGCAGCTTGGGTCAGGCTTCTCAAGAGACCCAGTACTTC. The chain is built from TRBV5-4 and TRBJ2-5; D not resolved. From germline, CDR1 is SGHNT and CDR2 YYREEE (reference sequence). The CDR3 loop spans 15 amino acids. Trimming shortened V by 0 bases and J by 2 bases, and 11 bases separated the two germline ends. Supplemented by reference TRBV5-4 and TRBJ2-5, the full variable domain reads ETGVTQSPTHLIKTRGQQVTLRCSSQSGHNTVSWYQQALGQGPQFIFQYYREEENGRGNFPPRFSGLQFPNYSSELNVNALELDDSALYLCASSLGQASQETQYFGPGTRLLVL.

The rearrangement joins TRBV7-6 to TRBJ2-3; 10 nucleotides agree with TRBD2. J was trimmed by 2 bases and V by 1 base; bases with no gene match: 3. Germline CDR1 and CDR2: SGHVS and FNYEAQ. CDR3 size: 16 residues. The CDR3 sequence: CASSLGGLAVTDTQYF. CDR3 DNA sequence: TGTGCCAGCAGCTTAGGAGGACTAGCGGTCACAGATACGCAGTATTTT.

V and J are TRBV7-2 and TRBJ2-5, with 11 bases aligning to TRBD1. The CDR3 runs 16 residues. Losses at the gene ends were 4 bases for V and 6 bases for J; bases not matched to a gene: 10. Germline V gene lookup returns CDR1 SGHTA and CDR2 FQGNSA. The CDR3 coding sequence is TGTGCCAGCAGCTCCCTGGGGACAGGGGGTCGAAAGACCCAGTACTTC. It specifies CASSSLGTGGRKTQYF.

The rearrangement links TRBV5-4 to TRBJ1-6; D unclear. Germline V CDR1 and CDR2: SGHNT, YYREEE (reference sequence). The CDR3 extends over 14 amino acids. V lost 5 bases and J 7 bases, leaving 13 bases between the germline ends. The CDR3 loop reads CASSIPGRNSPLHF. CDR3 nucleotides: TGTGCCAGCAGTATACCCGGGAGGAATTCACCCCTCCACTTT.

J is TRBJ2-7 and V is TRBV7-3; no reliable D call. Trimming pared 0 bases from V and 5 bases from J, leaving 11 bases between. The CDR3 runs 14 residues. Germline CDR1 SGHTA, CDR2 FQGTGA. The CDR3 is CASSLTPGSNEQYF. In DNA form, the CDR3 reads TGTGCCAGCAGCTTAACTCCAGGATCAAACGAGCAGTACTTC.

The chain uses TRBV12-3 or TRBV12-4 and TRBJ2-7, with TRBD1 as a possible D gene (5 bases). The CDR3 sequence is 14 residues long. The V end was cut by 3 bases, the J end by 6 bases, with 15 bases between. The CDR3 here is CASSLSQGVGEQYF. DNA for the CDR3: TGTGCCAGCAGTTTGTCTCAGGGTGTTGGCGAGCAGTACTTC.

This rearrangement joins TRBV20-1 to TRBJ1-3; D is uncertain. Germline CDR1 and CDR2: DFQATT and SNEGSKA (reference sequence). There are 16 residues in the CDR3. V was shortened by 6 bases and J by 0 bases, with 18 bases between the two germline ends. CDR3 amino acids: CSANRPGSRSGNTIYF. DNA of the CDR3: TGCAGTGCAAACCGACCGGGGTCTCGCTCTGGAAACACCATATATTTT.

The CDR3 here is CASAEGSASMNTEAFF. CDR3 DNA: TGCGCCAGCGCGGAGGGGAGCGCGAGTATGAACACTGAAGCTTTCTTT. V gene TRBV5-1 combines with J gene TRBJ1-1; D is possibly TRBD1 (5 bases). Between the trimmed V and J ends, which lost 7 bases and 0 bases, there was a span of 19 bases. The CDR3 is made up of 16 amino acids. The germline CDR1 and CDR2 sequences are SGHRS and YFSETQ.

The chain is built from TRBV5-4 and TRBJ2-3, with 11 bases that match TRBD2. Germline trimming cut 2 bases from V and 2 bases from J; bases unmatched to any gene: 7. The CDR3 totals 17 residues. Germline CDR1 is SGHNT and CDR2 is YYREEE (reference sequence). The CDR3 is CASSFRLAGTHTDTQYF. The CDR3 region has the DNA TGTGCCAGCAGCTTCCGACTAGCGGGAACACACACAGATACGCAGTATTTT.

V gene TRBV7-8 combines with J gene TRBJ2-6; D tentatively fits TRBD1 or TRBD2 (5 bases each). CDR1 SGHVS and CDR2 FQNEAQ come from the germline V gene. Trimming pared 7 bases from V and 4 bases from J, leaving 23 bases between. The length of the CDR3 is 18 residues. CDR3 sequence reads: CASTFTSGLLPGANVLTF. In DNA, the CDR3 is TGTGCCAGCACCTTTACCTCGGGGCTATTACCCGGGGCCAACGTCCTGACTTTC.

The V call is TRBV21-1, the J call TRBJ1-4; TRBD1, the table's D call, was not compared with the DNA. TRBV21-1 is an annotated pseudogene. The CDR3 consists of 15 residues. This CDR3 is CASSGWTGRNEKLFF. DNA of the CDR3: TGTGCCAGCAGCGGATGGACAGGGCGGAATGAAAAACTGTTTTTT.

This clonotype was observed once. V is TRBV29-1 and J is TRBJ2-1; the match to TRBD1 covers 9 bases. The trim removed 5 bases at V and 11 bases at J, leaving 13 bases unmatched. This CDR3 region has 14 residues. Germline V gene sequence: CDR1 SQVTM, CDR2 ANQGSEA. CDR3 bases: TGCAGCGTTTTGGCTCCCGGGACAGGGAATAAGCAGTTCTTC. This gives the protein CSVLAPGTGNKQFF.

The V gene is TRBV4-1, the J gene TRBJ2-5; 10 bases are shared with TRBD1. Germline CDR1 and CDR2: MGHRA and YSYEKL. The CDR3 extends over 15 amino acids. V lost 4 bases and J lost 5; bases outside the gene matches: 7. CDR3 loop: CASSLDRGSRETQYF. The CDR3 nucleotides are TGCGCCAGCAGCCTGGACAGGGGGTCTCGGGAGACCCAGTACTTC.

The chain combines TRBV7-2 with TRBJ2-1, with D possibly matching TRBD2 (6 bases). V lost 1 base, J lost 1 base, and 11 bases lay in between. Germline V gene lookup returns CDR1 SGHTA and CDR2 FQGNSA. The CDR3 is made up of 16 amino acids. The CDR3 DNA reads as TGTGCCAGCAGCTTAGTTCGGGGGATGTCCTACAATGAGCAGTTCTTC. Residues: CASSLVRGMSYNEQFF.

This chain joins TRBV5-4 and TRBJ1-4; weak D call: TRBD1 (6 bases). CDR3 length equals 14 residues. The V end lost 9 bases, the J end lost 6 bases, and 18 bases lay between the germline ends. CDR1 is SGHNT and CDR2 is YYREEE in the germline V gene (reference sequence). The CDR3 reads CATRTTGKDEKLFF. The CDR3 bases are TGTGCCACACGAACTACAGGGAAGGATGAAAAACTGTTTTTT. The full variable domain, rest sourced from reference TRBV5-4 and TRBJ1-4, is ETGVTQSPTHLIKTRGQQVTLRCSSQSGHNTVSWYQQALGQGPQFIFQYYREEENGRGNFPPRFSGLQFPNYSSELNVNALELDDSALYLCATRTTGKDEKLFFGSGTQLSVL.